This TCR beta chain is from a study of blood T cells in healthy people across ages. The study, taken as a whole, reports: Naive T cell percentage strongly correlated with TCR beta diversity. As age increased, TCR beta diversity per million T cells fell in a roughly linear fashion.

The germline gives CDR1 DFQATT, CDR2 SNEGSKA (reference sequence). The CDR3 runs 13 residues. Primed by a sample-barcoded 5' primer and a J-beta primer mix, a second PCR proceeded for 7 to 11 cycles. TCRdb used MiXCR to reprocess the 5' RACE reads, holding one entry per CDR3 protein. Of hundreds of thousands of distinct CDR3 sequences listed, around 62% are singletons. Comments on this clonotype: Antigen specificity is unknown.

This sequence originates from a man under 40 in good health. This chain uses TRBV20-1 with TRBJ2-7; possibly TRBD2 for D (5 bases). The J call may be incorrect, as the DNA end agrees better with TRBJ2-5. Sequencing was carried out using blood. This CDR3 is CSARDPGDVTQYF. CDR3 coding DNA: TGCAGTGCTAGAGATCCCGGGGATGTGACCCAGTACTTC.